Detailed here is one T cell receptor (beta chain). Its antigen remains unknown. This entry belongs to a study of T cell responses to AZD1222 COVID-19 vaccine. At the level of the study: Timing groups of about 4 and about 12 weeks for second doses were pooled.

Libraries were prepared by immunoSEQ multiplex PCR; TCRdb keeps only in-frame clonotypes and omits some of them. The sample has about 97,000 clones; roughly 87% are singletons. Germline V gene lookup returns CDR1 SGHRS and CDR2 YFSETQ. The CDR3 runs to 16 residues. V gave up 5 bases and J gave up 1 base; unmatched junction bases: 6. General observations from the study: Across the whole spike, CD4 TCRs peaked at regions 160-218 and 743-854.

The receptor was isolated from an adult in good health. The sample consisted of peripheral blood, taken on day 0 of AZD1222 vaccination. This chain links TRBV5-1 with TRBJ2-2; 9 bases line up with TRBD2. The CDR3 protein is CASRTVAGVNTGELFF. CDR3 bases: TGCGCCAGCAGAACCGTAGCGGGAGTGAACACCGGGGAGCTGTTTTTT.